Below, one TCR beta chain is given with its context. One end of the junction is discordant with germline, which a read error may explain. This CDR3 has 16 amino acids. The V gene's germline CDR1 is MNHNS and CDR2 SASEGT. The sample is drawn from a study of tumor-infiltrating lymphocytes in primary liver carcinoma. Study at large: These were node-negative, non-metastatic T1-T3 tumors of roughly 4 to 10 cm.

TCR beta cDNA was reverse-transcribed from around 0.55 ug of total RNA. The reaction used a constant-region primer and ProtoScript II reverse transcriptase. What produced the TCR beta libraries was three nested multiplex PCR rounds using slightly modified ARM-PCR. The first two PCR rounds used TRBV1-TRBV30 primers with a Cbeta primer, 10 cycles each. TCRdb reprocessed the multiplex PCR reads with MiXCR, giving one entry per CDR3 protein. The repertoire has some 64,000 distinct CDR3 sequences, around 64% of them found once; the top ten carry 40%. Co-extracting RNA and DNA was done with roughly 17-32 mg of unsorted bulk tissue as input. Primary liver carcinoma, confirmed by histopathology, was surgically resected.

The chain couples TRBV6-1 to TRBJ2-7, with 11 bases that match TRBD2. The TCR originated in a man aged 35 to 55 with primary liver carcinoma and hepatitis B virus infection. What was sequenced was liver tumor tissue from sampling region 4. Subset specified: tumor region T4, right-lateral pole. The CDR3 DNA reads TGTGCCAGCATCTCTACGGGGACTAGCGGAAACTACGAGCAGAACTTC. Translating it yields CASISTGTSGNYEQNF.